This T cell receptor (beta chain) came from a study of blood T cell repertoires in COVID-19 (dated by TCRdb to the early 2020s). Study-wide context: Samples covering the acute and convalescent phases of COVID-19 were provided by collaborators in the United States, Italy and Spain. The repertoires were made available in a free public database intended to serve as a resource for research on the immune response to SARS-CoV-2. The samples were drawn from two sources: the first 160 participants of the ongoing ImmuneRACE study, and 950 to 1,500 subjects contributed by 6 global collaborators. The prospective study material was composed of cDNA or gDNA derived from T cells, B-cell-depleted T cells, or PBMCs. The sample metadata nearly always contained a de-identified subject ID, COVID-19 status, age in years and sex. Where available, HLA class I and class II types were taken from metadata supplied by the sample provider and were not determined by assay-based typing. Subjects who had been exposed to COVID-19, were actively infected with it, or had recovered from it provided the deeply sampled blood TCRbeta repertoires that made up the dataset.

Participants in the prospective study were enrolled through a virtual design, were aged roughly 18 to 95 years, and lived in approximately 25 United States geographic areas. In the prospective study, cohorts were assigned on the basis of participant-reported clinical history obtained from a screening survey and a study questionnaire. Each participant in the prospective study had whole blood, serum and a nasopharyngeal or oropharyngeal swab collected by mobile phlebotomists. Over an approximately two-month period, participants in the prospective study had the option of providing additional blood draws and questionnaires. Before DNA extraction, prospective study blood samples were shipped either frozen or at room temperature. The immunoSEQ Assay, a bias-controlled multiplex PCR, was used to amplify TCRbeta CDR3 regions from genomic DNA. The original pipeline was this. The number of nucleated cells in each sample was estimated from the amplification of reference gene primers within the assay. To quantify the absolute abundance of each unique TCRbeta CDR3 rearrangement, sequence reads were collapsed and filtered. For each sample, productive Simpson clonality was calculated as the square root of Simpson's diversity index across productive rearrangements. Here the immuneACCESS table is served through TCRdb, limited to in-frame sequences with V and J called. Missing clones are a known gap in these copies; in checked studies unresolved V genes cover under half, and the rest lacks a known reason. V and J calls and clone size are copied from that table; D and trimming were computed from the DNA. This sample is represented by approximately 180,000 clones; roughly nine tenths of them were singletons. The ten top clones hold around 1.3% of the sample.

The investigation overall reported the following: The amount of clinical and demographic metadata varied by source and participant and was provided uncurated.

From the cysteine up to the phenylalanine, the CDR3 has a length of 16 residues. Only CDR3 DNA is held: 48 bases, read in frame from base 1. CDR1 and CDR2 are read off the germline V gene (reference sequence) as LNHDA and SQIVND. Ends trimmed: V by 3 bases, J by 6 bases; bases unmatched to a gene: 8. On this clone itself: The clone's antigen remains unknown. Per-nucleotide qualities are absent, and no much larger clonotype sits a single base away.

The sample taken for sequencing was PBMCs or T cells enriched from blood (not recorded which). Recombination connected TRBV19 to TRBJ1-5; 10 central nucleotides agree with TRBD1. The source of this sequence is a human donor with acute COVID-19. The donor label of this sample is uncertain. DNA sequence: TGTGCCAGTAGTATCCGCCGACAGGGGGCTATTCAGCCCCAGCATTTT. It codes for CASSIRRQGAIQPQHF.